The following is a T cell receptor beta chain sequence with its context. Its antigen is unknown. The samples, holding roughly 0.9-10 million cryopreserved PBMC, were thawed before DNA extraction was carried out. The V and J ends lost 0 bases and 10 bases respectively, with 7 bases between them. Germline lookup yields CDR1 PRHDT and CDR2 FYEKMQ (reference sequence). The CDR3 length is 12 residues. The run of the v3.0 immunoSEQ assay was at survey level. Repertoires were generated with immunoSEQ multiplex PCR, while TCRdb's copy carries only in-frame clones and drops some. The sample gives over 25,000 clones, 65% to 85% of which show up once; around a tenth is in the top ten. This record belongs to a study of long-term antiretroviral therapy in people with HIV. In the study overall: Samples from the earliest time points predate the 2015 immediate-ART recommendation by about a decade. Study-level findings and limits: Pre-ART expanded TRB clones stayed dominant throughout, though often decreasing after ART. Whereas controls had wider CDR3 length ranges, HIV repertoires had narrower ones.

This material consisted of unsorted PBMCs, taken 0.8 years before starting antiretroviral therapy. The rearrangement joins TRBV13 to TRBJ2-1; perhaps D is TRBD1 or TRBD2 (5 bases each). The sequence derives from a man younger than 30 with HIV. CDR3: CASSLGGEEQFF. The CDR3 nucleotides read TGTGCCAGCAGCTTAGGGGGGGAGGAGCAGTTCTTC.